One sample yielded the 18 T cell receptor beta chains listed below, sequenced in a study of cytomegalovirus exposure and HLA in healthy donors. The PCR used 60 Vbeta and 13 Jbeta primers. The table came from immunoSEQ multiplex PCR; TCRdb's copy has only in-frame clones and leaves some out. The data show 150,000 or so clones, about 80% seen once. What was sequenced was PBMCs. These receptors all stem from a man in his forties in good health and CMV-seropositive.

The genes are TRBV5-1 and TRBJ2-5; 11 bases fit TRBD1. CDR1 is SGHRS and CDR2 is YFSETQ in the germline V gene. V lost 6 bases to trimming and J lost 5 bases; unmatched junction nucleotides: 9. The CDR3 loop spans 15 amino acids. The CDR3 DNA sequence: TGCGCCAGCAATCCGCGGACAGGGGGCATGGAGACCCAGTACTTC. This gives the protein CASNPRTGGMETQYF.

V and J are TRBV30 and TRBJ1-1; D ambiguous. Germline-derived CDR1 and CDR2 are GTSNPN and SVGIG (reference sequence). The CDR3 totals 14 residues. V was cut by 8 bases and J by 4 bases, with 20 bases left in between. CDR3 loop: CATLPPPGITEAFF. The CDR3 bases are TGTGCCACATTACCCCCTCCGGGGATCACTGAAGCTTTCTTT.

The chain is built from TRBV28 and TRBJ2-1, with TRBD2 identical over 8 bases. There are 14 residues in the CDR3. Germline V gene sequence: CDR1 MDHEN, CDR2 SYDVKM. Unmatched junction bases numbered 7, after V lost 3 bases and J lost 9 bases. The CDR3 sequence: CASSFASGLSEQFF. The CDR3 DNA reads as TGTGCCAGCAGTTTCGCTAGCGGGCTTAGTGAGCAGTTCTTC.

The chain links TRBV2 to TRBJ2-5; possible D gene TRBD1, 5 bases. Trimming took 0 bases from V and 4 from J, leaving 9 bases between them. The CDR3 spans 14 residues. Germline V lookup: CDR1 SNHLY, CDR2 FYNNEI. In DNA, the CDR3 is TGTGCCAGCAGTGAAGCAAGGGGTGGAGAGACCCAGTACTTC. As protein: CASSEARGGETQYF.

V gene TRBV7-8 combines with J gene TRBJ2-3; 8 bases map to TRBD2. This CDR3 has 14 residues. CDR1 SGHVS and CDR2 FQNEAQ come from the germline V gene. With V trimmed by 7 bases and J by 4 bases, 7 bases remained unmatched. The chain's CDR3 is CASKIREGPDTQYF. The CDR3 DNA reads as TGTGCCAGCAAAATCCGGGAGGGCCCAGATACGCAGTATTTT.

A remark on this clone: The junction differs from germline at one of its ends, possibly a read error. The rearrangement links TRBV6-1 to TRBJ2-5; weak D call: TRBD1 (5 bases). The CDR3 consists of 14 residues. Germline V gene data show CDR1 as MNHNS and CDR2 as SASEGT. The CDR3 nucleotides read TGTGTCAGCAGTGAGTGGGGCTCCCCGGGGACCCAGTACTTC. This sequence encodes CVSSEWGSPGTQYF.

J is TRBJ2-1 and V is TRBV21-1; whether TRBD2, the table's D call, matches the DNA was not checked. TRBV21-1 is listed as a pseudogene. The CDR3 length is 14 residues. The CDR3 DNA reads TGTGCCAGCAGCGACGCCGGGGGTTACAATGAGCAGTTCTTC. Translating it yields CASSDAGGYNEQFF.

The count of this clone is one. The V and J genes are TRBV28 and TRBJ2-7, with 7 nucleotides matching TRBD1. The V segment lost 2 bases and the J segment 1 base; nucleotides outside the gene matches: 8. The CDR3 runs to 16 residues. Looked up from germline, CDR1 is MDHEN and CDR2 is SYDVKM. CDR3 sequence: CASSLRGTETSYEQYF. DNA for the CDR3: TGTGCCAGCAGTTTAAGGGGGACAGAGACATCCTACGAGCAGTACTTC. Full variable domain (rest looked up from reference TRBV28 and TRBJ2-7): DVKVTQSSRYLVKRTGEKVFLECVQDMDHENMFWYRQDPGLGLRLIYFSYDVKMKEKGDIPEGYSVSREKKERFSLILESASTNQTSMYLCASSLRGTETSYEQYFGPGTRLTVT.

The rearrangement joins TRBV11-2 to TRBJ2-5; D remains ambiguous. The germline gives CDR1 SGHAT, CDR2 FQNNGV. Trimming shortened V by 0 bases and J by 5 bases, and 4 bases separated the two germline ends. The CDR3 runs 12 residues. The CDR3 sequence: CASSLDRETQYF. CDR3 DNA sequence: TGTGCCAGCAGCTTAGATCGGGAGACCCAGTACTTC.

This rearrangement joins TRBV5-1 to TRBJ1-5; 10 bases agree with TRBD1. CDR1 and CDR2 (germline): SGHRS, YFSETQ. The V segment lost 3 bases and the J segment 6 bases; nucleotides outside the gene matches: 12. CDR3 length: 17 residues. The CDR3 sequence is CASSSGTGDYRSQPQHF. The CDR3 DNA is TGCGCCAGCAGCTCCGGGACAGGGGACTATCGAAGTCAGCCCCAGCATTTT.

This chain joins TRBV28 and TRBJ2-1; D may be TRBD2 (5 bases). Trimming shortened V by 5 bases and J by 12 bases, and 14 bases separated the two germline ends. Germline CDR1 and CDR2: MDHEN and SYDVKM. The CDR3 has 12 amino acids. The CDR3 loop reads CASSIIGTRQFF. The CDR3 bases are TGTGCCAGCAGTATCATAGGAACTAGGCAGTTCTTC.

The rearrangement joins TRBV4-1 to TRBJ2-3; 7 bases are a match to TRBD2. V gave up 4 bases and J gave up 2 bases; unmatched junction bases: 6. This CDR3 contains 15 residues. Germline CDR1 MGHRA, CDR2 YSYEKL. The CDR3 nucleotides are TGCGCCAGCAGCCGCGGGGGAGATTACACAGATACGCAGTATTTT. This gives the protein CASSRGGDYTDTQYF.

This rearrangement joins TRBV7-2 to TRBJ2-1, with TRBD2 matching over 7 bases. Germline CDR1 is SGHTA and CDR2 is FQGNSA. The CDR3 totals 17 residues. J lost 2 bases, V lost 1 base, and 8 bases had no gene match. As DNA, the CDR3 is TGTGCCAGCAGCTTAGGGATGCGGGAGCGGGCCTACAATGAGCAGTTCTTC. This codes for CASSLGMRERAYNEQFF.

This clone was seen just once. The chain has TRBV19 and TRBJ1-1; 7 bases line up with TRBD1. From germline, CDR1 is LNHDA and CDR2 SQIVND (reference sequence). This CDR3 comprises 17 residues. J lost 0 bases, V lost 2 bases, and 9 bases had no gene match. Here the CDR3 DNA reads TGTGCCAGTAGTATAAGAAAGGGGGCAGGGATGAACACTGAAGCTTTCTTT. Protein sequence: CASSIRKGAGMNTEAFF.

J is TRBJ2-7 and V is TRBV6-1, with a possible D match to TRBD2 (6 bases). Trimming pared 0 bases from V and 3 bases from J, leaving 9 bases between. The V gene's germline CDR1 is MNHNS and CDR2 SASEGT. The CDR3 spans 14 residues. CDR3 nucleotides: TGTGCCAGCAGTGAAGCCTGGACTAACTACGAGCAGTACTTC. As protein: CASSEAWTNYEQYF.

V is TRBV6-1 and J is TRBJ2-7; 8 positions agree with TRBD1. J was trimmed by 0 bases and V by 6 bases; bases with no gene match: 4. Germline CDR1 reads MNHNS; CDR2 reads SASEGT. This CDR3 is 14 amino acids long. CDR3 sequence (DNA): TGTGCCAGCAGGAGGACAGGGAGCTCCTACGAGCAGTACTTC. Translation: CASRRTGSSYEQYF.

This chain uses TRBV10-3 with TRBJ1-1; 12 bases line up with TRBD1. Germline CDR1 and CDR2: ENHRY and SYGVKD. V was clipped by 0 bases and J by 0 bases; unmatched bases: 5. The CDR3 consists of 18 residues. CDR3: CAISESPGTGGVNTEAFF. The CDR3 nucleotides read TGTGCCATCAGTGAGTCGCCGGGGACAGGGGGCGTGAACACTGAAGCTTTCTTT.

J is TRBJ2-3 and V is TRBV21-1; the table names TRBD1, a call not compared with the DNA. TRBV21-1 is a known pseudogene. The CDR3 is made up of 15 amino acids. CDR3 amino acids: CASSIPTGSTDTQYF. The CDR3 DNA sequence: TGTGCCAGCAGCATTCCCACAGGTAGCACAGATACGCAGTATTTT.